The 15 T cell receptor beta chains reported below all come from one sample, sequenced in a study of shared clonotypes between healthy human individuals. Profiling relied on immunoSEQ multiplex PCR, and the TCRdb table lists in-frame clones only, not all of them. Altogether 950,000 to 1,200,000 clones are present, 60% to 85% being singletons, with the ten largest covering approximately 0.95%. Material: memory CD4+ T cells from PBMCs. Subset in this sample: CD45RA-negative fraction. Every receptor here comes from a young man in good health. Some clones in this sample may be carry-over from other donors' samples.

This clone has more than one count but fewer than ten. In DNA, the CDR3 is TGTGCCATCAGTGAGTCGATGAACTGGGAAGCTTTCTTT. Translating it yields CAISESMNWEAFF. The J gene is TRBJ1-1, the V gene TRBV10-3; the D is unclear. The CDR3 runs 13 residues. Germline V gene lookup returns CDR1 ENHRY and CDR2 SYGVKD. The V and J ends lost 0 bases and 8 bases respectively, with 10 bases between them.

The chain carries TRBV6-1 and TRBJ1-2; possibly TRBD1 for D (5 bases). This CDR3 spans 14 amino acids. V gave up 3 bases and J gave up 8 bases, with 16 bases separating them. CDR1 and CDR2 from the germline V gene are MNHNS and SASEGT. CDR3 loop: CASSDGRQGRGYTF. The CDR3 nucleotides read TGTGCCAGCAGTGATGGGAGGCAGGGAAGAGGCTACACCTTC.

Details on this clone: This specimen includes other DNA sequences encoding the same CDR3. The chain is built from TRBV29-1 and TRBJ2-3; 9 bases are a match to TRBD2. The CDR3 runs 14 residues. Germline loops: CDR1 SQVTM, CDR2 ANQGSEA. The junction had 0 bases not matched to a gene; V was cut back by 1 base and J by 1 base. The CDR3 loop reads CSVEGTSGTDTQYF. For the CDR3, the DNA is TGCAGCGTTGAAGGGACTAGCGGCACAGATACGCAGTATTTT.

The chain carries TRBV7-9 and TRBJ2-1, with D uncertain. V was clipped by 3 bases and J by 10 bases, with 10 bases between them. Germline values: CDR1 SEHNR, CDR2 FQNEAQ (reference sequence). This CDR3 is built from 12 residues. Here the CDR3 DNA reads TGTGCCAGCAGCTTTCCGGGTGTGGAGCAGTTCTTC. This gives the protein CASSFPGVEQFF.

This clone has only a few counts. CDR3 DNA: TGTGCCAGTAGTAACAGCATTAATGAAAAACTGTTTTTT. Protein sequence: CASSNSINEKLFF. V is TRBV19 and J is TRBJ1-4; no definite D call. Looked up from germline, CDR1 is LNHDA and CDR2 is SQIVND (reference sequence). V shed 4 bases and J shed 4 bases, with 7 bases lying between them. The length of the CDR3 is 13 residues. The full variable domain, completed using reference TRBV19 and TRBJ1-4, is DGGITQSPKYLFRKEGQNVTLSCEQNLNHDAMYWYRQDPGQGLRLIYYSQIVNDFQKGDIAEGYSVSREKKESFPLTVTSAQKNPTAFYLCASSNSINEKLFFGSGTQLSVL.

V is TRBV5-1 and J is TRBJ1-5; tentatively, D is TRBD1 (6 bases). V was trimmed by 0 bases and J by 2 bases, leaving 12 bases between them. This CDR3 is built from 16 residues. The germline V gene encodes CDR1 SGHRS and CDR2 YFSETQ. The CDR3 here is CASSLGPGEGNQPQHF. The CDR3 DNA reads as TGCGCCAGCAGCTTGGGCCCAGGGGAAGGCAATCAGCCCCAGCATTTT.

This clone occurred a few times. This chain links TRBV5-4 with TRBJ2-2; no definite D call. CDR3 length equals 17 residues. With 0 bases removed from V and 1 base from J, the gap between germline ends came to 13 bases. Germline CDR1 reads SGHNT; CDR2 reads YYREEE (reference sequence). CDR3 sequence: CASSLDLTTVNTGELFF. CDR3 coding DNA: TGTGCCAGCAGCTTGGACTTAACTACCGTGAACACCGGGGAGCTGTTTTTT. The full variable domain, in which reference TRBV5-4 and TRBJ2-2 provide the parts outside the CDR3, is ETGVTQSPTHLIKTRGQQVTLRCSSQSGHNTVSWYQQALGQGPQFIFQYYREEENGRGNFPPRFSGLQFPNYSSELNVNALELDDSALYLCASSLDLTTVNTGELFFGEGSRLTVL.

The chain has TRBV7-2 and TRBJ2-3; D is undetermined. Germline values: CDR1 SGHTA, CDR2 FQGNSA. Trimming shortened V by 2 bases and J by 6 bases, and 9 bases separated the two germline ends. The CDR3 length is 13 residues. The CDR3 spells CASSLMPWDTQYF. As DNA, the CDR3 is TGTGCCAGCAGCTTAATGCCGTGGGATACGCAGTATTTT.

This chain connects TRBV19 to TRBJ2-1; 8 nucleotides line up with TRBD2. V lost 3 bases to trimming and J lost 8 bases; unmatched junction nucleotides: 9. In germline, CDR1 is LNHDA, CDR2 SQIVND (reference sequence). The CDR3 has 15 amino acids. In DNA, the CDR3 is TGTGCCAGTAGTATTTGGGCGGGAGGAGTCGATGAGCAGTTCTTC. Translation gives CASSIWAGGVDEQFF.

The CDR3 sequence is CASSVQNPQPQHF. The CDR3 DNA reads as TGTGCCAGTAGCGTACAGAACCCTCAGCCCCAGCATTTT. The chain joins TRBV19 to TRBJ1-5; D is undetermined. CDR3 length: 13 residues. V was cut by 6 bases and J by 6 bases, with 12 bases left in between. Germline V gene sequence: CDR1 LNHDA, CDR2 SQIVND (reference sequence).

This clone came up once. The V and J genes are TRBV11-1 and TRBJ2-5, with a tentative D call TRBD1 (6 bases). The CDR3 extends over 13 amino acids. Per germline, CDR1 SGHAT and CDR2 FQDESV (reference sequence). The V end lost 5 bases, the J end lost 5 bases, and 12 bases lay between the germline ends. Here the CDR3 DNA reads TGTGCCAGCAGCCTGGACAGACCGGAGACCCAGTACTTC. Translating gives CASSLDRPETQYF. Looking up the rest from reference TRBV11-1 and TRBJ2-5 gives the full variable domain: EAEVAQSPRYKITEKSQAVAFWCDPISGHATLYWYRQILGQGPELLVQFQDESVVDDSQLPKDRFSAERLKGVDSTLKIQPAELGDSAMYLCASSLDRPETQYFGPGTRLLVL.

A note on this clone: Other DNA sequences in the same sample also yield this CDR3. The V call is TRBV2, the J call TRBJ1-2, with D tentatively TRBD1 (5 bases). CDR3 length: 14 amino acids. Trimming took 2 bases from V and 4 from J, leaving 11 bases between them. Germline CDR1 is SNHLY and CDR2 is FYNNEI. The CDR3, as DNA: TGTGCCAGCAGTGAATGGGGGGGAGGCTATGGCTACACCTTC. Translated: CASSEWGGGYGYTF.

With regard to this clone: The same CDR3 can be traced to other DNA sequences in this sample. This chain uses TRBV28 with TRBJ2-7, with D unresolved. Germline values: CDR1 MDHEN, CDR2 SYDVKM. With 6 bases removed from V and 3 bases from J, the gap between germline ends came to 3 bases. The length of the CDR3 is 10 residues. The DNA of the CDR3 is TGTGCCAGCAGCGACTACGAGCAGTACTTC. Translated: CASSDYEQYF.

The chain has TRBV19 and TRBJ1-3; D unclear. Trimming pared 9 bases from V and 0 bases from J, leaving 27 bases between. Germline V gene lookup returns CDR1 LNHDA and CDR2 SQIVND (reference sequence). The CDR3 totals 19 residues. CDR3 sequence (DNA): TGTGCCAGAGCCGCCACTACCACAAGGTTCCCAAGCTCTGGAAACACCATATATTTT. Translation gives CARAATTTRFPSSGNTIYF. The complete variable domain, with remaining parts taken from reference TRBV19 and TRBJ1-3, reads DGGITQSPKYLFRKEGQNVTLSCEQNLNHDAMYWYRQDPGQGLRLIYYSQIVNDFQKGDIAEGYSVSREKKESFPLTVTSAQKNPTAFYLCARAATTTRFPSSGNTIYFGEGSWLTVV.

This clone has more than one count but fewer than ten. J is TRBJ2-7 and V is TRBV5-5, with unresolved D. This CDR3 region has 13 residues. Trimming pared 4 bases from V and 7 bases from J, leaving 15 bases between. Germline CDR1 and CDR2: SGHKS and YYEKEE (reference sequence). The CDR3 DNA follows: TGTGCCAGCAGCGATGAGCGATGGGGTGAGCAGTACTTC. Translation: CASSDERWGEQYF.